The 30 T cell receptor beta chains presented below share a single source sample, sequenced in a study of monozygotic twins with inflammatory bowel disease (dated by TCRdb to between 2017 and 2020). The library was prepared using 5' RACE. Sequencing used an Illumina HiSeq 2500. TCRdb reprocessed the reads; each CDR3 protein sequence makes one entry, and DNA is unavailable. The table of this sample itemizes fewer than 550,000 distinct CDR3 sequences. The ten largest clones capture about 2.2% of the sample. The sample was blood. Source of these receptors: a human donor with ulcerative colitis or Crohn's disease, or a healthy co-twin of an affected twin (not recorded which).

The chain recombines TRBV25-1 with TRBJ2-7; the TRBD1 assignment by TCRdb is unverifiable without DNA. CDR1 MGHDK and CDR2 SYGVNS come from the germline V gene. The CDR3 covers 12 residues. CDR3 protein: CASSDAPQLQYF.

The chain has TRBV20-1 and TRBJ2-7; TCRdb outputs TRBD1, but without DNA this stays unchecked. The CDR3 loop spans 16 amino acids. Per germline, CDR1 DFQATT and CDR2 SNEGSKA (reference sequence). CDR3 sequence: CSARGRGQSYSIEQYF.

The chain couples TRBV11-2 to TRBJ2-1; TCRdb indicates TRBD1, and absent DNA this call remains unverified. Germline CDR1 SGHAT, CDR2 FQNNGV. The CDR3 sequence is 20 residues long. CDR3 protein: CASSARPGQAAFRKKDEQFF. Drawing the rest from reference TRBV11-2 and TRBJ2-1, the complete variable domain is EAGVAQSPRYKIIEKRQSVAFWCNPISGHATLYWYQQILGQGPKLLIQFQNNGVVDDSQLPKDRFSAERLKGVDSTLKIQPAKLEDSAVYLCASSARPGQAAFRKKDEQFFGPGTRLTVL.

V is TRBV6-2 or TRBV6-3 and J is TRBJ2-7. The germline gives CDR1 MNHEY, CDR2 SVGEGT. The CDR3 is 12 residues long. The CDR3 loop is CASSYFGSEQYF.

The CDR3 reads CASSQQAAGNTEAFF. V usage is TRBV7-2 and J usage is TRBJ1-1; the D gene TCRdb calls, TRBD1, cannot be checked with no DNA. The CDR3 is 15 amino acids. The germline CDR1 and CDR2 sequences are SGHTA and FQGNSA.

The CDR3 here is CASSLGGYYEQYF. The V and J genes are TRBV5-6 and TRBJ2-7. The CDR3 has 13 residues. Germline CDR1 SGHDT, CDR2 YYEEEE. Looking up the rest from reference TRBV5-6 and TRBJ2-7 gives the full variable domain: DAGVTQSPTHLIKTRGQQVTLRCSPKSGHDTVSWYQQALGQGPQFIFQYYEEEERQRGNFPDRFSGHQFPNYSSELNVNALLLGDSALYLCASSLGGYYEQYFGPGTRLTVT.

This chain's CDR3 is CASSFLMGQNTEAFF. The chain uses TRBV13 and TRBJ1-1; the TCRdb call, TRBD1, lacks DNA for checking. In germline, CDR1 is PRHDT, CDR2 FYEKMQ (reference sequence). The CDR3 length is 15 residues.

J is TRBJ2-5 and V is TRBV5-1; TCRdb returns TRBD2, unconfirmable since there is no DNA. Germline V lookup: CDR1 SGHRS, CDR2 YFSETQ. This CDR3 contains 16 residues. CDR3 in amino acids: CASSLYIAGPQETQYF.

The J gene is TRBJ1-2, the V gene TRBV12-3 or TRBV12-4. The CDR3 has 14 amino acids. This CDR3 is CASSYRDFYYGYTF.

CDR3 protein: CSVETVPKTSGSYEQYF. V and J are TRBV29-1 and TRBJ2-7; TCRdb selects TRBD2, and the lack of DNA leaves this call unchecked. The CDR3 is made up of 17 amino acids. Germline V gene lookup returns CDR1 SQVTM and CDR2 ANQGSEA.

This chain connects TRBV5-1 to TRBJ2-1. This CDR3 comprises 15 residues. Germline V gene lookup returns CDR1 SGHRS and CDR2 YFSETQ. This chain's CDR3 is CASSLAFRTDNEQFF.

The CDR3: CASSKTWGTQYF. The chain combines TRBV21-1 with TRBJ2-3. TRBV21-1 is designated a pseudogene. The CDR3 runs to 12 residues.

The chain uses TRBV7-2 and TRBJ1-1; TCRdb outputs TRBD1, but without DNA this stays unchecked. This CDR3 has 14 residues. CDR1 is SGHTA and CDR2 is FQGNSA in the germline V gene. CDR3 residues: CASSSSGQSRKAFF.

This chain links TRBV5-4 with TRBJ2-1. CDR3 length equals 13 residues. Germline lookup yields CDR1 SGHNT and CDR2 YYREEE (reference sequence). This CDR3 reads CASSRGVSNEQFF.

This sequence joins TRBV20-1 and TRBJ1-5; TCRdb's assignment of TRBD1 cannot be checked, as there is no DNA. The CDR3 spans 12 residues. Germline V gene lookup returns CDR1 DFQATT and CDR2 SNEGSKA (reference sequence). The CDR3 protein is CSGQAANQPQHF.

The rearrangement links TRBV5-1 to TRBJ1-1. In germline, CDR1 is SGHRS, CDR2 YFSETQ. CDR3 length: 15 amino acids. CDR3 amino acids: CASSLIADSTTEAFF.

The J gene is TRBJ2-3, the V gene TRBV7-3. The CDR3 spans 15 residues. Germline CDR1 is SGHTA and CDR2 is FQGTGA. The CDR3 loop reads CASSFRGSSTDTQYF.

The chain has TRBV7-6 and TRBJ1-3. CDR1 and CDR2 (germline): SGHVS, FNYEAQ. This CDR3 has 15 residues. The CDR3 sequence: CASSRTDSSGNTIYF.

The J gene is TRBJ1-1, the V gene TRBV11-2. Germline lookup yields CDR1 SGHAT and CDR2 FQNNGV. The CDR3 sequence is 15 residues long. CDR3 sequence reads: CASSYMSGGSTEAFF. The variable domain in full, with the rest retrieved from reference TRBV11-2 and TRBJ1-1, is EAGVAQSPRYKIIEKRQSVAFWCNPISGHATLYWYQQILGQGPKLLIQFQNNGVVDDSQLPKDRFSAERLKGVDSTLKIQPAKLEDSAVYLCASSYMSGGSTEAFFGQGTRLTVV.

This chain's CDR3 is CASSYVGGGRETQYF. The chain carries TRBV6-5 and TRBJ2-5; no DNA is available, so the TRBD2 call from TCRdb remains unchecked. Germline V lookup: CDR1 MNHEY, CDR2 SVGAGI. This CDR3 contains 15 residues.

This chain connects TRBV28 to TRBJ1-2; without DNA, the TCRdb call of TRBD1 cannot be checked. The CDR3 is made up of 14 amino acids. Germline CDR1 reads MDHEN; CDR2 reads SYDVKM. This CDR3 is CASSLGGQGYGYTF.

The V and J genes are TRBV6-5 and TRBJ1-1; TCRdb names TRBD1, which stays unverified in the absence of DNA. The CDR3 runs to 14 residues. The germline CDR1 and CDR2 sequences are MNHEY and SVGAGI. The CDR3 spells CASSWGRKNTEAFF.

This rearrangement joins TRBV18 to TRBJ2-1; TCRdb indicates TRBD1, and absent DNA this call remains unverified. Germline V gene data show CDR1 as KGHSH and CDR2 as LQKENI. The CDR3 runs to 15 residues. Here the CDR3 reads CASSPGTGRPNEQFF.

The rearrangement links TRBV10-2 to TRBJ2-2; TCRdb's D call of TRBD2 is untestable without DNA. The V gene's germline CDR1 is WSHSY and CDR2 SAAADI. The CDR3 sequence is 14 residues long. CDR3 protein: CASLQRENTGELFF.

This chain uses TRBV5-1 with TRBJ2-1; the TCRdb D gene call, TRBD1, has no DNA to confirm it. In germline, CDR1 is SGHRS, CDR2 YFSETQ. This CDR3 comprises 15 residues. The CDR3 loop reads CASTLGGQSYNEQFF.

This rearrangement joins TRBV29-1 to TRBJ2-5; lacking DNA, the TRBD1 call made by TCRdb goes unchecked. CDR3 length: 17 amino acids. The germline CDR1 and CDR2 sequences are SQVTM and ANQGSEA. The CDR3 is CSVEGLGDRDVQETQYF.

The CDR3: CASSLVAQGGYEQYF. The chain employs TRBV5-1 and TRBJ2-7; TCRdb proposes TRBD1, but this gene call is untestable without DNA. The CDR3 is 15 residues long. Per germline, CDR1 SGHRS and CDR2 YFSETQ.

The CDR3 loop reads CSATSSGGYNEQFF. The gene calls are TRBV20-1 and TRBJ2-1; the TRBD2 assignment by TCRdb is unverifiable without DNA. Germline-derived CDR1 and CDR2 are DFQATT and SNEGSKA (reference sequence). This CDR3 comprises 14 residues.

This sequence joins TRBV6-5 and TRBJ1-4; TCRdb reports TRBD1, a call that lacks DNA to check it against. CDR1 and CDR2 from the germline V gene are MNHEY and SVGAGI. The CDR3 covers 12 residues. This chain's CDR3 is CAAGQGWEKLFF.

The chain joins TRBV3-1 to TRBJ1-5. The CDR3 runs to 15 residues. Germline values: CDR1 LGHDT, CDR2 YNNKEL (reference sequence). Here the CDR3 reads CASSQNLAGNQPQHF.